This T cell receptor beta chain was recorded in a study of cytomegalovirus exposure and HLA in healthy donors. Study at large: In a previous analysis, 117 million unique TCR beta sequences were found from 170 million or so T cells. Study findings and constraints: After further analysis at a later stage, some 15,000 TCR beta sequences were associated with HLA alleles at 0.05 false discovery rate. Analysis performed later showed TCR beta chains linked to HLA being more clonally expanded than equally common others.

This clone has only a few counts. What it recognizes is unknown. The PCR had 60 Vbeta and 13 Jbeta primers. Clones were read by immunoSEQ multiplex PCR, and TCRdb kept only the in-frame ones, dropping some. The sample carries approximately 150,000 clones, 60% to 80% recorded once. The specimen was PBMCs. The source is a woman aged 55-69 years in good health and CMV-seronegative.

In DNA form, the CDR3 reads TGTGCCAGCAGTCATGGGACAGGTCATGGCTACACCTTC. It translates to CASSHGTGHGYTF. This chain connects TRBV27 to TRBJ1-2, with 8 nucleotides matching TRBD1. J lost 6 bases, V lost 5 bases, and 5 bases had no gene match. The germline V gene encodes CDR1 MNHEY and CDR2 SMNVEV (reference sequence). CDR3 length: 13 residues.